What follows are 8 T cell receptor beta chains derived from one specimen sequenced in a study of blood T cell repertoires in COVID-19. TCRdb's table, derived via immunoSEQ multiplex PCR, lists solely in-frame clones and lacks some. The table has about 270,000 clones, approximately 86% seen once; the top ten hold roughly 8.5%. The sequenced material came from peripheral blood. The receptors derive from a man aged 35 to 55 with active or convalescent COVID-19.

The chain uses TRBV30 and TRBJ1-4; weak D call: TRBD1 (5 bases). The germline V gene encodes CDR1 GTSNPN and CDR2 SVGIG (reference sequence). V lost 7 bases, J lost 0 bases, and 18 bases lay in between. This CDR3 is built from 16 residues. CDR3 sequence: CAYRQLNIATNEKLFF. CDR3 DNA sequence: TGTGCCTACCGACAGCTAAACATTGCAACTAATGAAAAACTGTTTTTT.

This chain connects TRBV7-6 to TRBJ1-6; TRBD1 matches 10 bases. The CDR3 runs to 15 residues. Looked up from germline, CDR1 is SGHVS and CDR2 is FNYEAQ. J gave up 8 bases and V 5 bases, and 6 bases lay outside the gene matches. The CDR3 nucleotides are TGTGCCAGCAGCCTGGGGGACAGGGGTGATTCACCCCTCCACTTT. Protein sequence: CASSLGDRGDSPLHF.

The CDR3 region has the DNA TGTGCCAGCAGCTCCGGGACAGGGAAAACGGCTGAAGCTTTCTTT. Protein product: CASSSGTGKTAEAFF. V and J are TRBV7-6 and TRBJ1-1; 9 nucleotides agree with TRBD1. This CDR3 comprises 15 residues. After removal of 4 bases from V and 6 bases from J, the junction contained 9 bases not matched to a gene. CDR1 and CDR2 (germline): SGHVS, FNYEAQ. Full variable domain (outside the CDR3, taken from reference TRBV7-6 and TRBJ1-1): GAGVSQSPRYKVTKRGQDVALRCDPISGHVSLYWYRQALGQGPEFLTYFNYEAQQDKSGLPNDRFSAERPEGSISTLTIQRTEQRDSAMYRCASSSGTGKTAEAFFGQGTRLTVV.

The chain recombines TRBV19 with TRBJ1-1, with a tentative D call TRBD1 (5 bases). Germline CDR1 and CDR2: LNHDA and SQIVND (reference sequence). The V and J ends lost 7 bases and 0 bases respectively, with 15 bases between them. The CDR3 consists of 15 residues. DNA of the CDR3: TGTGCCAGTATTTCGGGGGGAGCCATGAACACTGAAGCTTTCTTT. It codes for CASISGGAMNTEAFF.

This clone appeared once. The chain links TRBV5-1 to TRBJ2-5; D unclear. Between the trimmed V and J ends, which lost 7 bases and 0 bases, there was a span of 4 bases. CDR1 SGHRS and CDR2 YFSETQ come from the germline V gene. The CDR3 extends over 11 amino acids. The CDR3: CASQYQETQYF. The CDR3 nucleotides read TGCGCCAGCCAGTACCAAGAGACCCAGTACTTC.

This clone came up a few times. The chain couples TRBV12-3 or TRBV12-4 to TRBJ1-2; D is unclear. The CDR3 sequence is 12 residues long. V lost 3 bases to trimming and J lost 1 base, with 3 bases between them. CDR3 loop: CASSLSNYGYTF. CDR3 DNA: TGTGCCAGCAGTTTGAGTAACTATGGCTACACCTTC.

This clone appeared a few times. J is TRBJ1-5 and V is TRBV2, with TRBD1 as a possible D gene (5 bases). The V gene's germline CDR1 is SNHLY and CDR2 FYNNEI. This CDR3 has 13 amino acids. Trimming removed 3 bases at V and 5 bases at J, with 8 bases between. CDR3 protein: CASSETEYQPQHF. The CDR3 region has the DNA TGTGCCAGCAGTGAGACAGAGTATCAGCCCCAGCATTTT.

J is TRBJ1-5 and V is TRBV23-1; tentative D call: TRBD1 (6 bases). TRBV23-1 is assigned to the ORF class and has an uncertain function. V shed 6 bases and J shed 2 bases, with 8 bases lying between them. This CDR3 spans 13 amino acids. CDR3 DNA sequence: TGCGCCAGCAGGAGGACAGGCAATCAGCCCCAGCATTTT. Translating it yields CASRRTGNQPQHF.